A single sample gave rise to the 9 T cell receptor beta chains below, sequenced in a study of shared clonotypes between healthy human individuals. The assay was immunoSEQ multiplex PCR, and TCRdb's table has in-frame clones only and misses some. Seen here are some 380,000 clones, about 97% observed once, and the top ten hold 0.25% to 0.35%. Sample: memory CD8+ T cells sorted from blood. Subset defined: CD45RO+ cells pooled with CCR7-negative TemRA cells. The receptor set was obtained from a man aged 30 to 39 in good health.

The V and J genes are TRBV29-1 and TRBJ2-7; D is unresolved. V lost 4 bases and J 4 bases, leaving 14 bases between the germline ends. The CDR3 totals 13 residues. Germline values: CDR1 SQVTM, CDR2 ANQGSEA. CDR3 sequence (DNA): TGCAGCGTTGGGGGATTAATCGGGTACGAGCAGTACTTC. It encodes CSVGGLIGYEQYF.

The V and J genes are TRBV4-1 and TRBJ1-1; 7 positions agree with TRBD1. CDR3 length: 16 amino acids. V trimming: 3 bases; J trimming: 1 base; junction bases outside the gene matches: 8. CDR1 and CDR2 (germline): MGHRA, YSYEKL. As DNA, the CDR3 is TGCGCCAGCAGCCATTTTTATCGACAGGGGAACACTGAAGCTTTCTTT. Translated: CASSHFYRQGNTEAFF.

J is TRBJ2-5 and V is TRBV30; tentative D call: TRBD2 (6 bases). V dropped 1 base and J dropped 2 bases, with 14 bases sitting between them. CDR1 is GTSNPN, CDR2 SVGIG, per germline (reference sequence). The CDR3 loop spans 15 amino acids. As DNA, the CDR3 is TGTGCCTGGAGTGGCGGGGTCACACCACAAGAGACCCAGTACTTC. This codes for CAWSGGVTPQETQYF.

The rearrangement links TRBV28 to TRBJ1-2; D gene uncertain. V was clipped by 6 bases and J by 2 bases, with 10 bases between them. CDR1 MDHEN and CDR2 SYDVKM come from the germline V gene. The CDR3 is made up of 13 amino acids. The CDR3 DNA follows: TGTGCCAGCAGCCTCCAGGAGAACTATGGCTACACCTTC. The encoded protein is CASSLQENYGYTF.

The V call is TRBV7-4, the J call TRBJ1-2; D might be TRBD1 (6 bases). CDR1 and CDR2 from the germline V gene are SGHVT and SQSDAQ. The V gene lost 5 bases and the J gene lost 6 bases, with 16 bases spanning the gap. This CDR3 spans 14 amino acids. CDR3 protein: CASSTSRGLNGYTF. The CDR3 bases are TGTGCCAGCAGCACAAGTCGGGGGCTTAATGGCTACACCTTC.

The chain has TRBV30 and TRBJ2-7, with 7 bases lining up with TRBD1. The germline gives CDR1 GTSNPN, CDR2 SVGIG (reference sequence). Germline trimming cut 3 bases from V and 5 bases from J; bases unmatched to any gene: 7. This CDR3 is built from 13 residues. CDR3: CAWRPRQGHEQYF. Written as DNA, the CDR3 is TGTGCCTGGAGGCCCCGACAGGGCCACGAGCAGTACTTC.

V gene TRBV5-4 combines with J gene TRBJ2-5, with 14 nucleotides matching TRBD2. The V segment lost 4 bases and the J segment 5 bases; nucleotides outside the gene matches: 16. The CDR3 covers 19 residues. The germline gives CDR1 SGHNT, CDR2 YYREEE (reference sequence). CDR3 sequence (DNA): TGTGCCAGCAGCCGAGACGAAGGGACTAGCGGGAGATATTATGAGACCCAGTACTTC. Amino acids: CASSRDEGTSGRYYETQYF.

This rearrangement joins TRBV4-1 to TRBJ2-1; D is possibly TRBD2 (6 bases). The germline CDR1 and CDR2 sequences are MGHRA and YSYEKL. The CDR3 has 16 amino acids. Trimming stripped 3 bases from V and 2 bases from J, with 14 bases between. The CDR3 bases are TGCGCCAGCAGCCACCTTGGTGTAGCGGCCTACAATGAGCAGTTCTTC. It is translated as CASSHLGVAAYNEQFF.

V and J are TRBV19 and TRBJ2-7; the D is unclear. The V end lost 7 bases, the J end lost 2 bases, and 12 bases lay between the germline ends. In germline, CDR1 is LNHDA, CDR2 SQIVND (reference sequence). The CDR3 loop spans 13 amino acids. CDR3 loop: CASTPGPAYEQYF. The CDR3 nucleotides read TGTGCCAGTACCCCCGGGCCGGCCTACGAGCAGTACTTC.